These 21 T cell receptor beta chains came from one sample sequenced in a study of PD-1 blockade in classical Hodgkin lymphoma. This table comes from immunoSEQ multiplex PCR, and its TCRdb copy is limited to in-frame clones, with some not included. The sample lists about 33,000 clones, approximately 67% seen once, with 3.9% in the top ten. Noted time point: cycle 4 day 1 (C4D1), after more than five weeks of nivolumab. Exposure to brentuximab vedotin varied, and each patient had relapsed following autologous stem cell transplantation. Sequences were derived from peripheral blood mononuclear cells (PBMCs), sampled before the fourth cycle of nivolumab. These TCRs come from a human donor with classical Hodgkin lymphoma.

J is TRBJ1-5 and V is TRBV11-1; D is unresolved. Trimming pared 1 base from V and 2 bases from J, leaving 9 bases between. This CDR3 has 15 amino acids. Germline V gene lookup returns CDR1 SGHAT and CDR2 FQDESV (reference sequence). The CDR3 is CASSLDRGGNQPQHF. Here the CDR3 DNA reads TGTGCCAGCAGCTTAGACCGGGGTGGCAATCAGCCCCAGCATTTT.

The chain carries TRBV21-1 and TRBJ1-2. TRBV21-1 is classified as a pseudogene. This CDR3 contains 18 residues. The CDR3 here is CASSGPREGILFYFGYTF. CDR3 DNA: TGTGCCAGCAGCGGACCTCGGGAGGGGATTTTATTTTATTTTGGCTACACCTTC.

This sequence joins TRBV25-1 and TRBJ2-5, with D uncertain. V dropped 11 bases and J dropped 1 base, with 8 bases sitting between them. The CDR3 length is 11 residues. Germline CDR1 reads MGHDK; CDR2 reads SYGVNS. CDR3 DNA sequence: TGTGCCTCAGGATTCCAAGAGACCCAGTACTTC. The encoded protein is CASGFQETQYF. Complete variable domain (other parts from reference TRBV25-1 and TRBJ2-5): EADIYQTPRYLVIGTGKKITLECSQTMGHDKMYWYQQDPGMELHLIHYSYGVNSTEKGDLSSESTVSRIRTEHFPLTLESARPSHTSQYLCASGFQETQYFGPGTRLLVL.

In the case of this clone: Other DNA sequences within the sample encode an identical CDR3. The genes are TRBV27 and TRBJ2-3; D not resolved. This CDR3 has 13 amino acids. Trimming took off 0 bases at V and 0 bases at J, with 1 base between the two ends. Germline assignment: CDR1 MNHEY and CDR2 SMNVEV (reference sequence). CDR3 in amino acids: CASSLSSTDTQYF. CDR3 nucleotides: TGTGCCAGCAGTTTATCCAGCACAGATACGCAGTATTTT.

The chain joins TRBV15 to TRBJ1-5; possibly TRBD1 for D (5 bases). Trimming took off 1 base at V and 0 bases at J, with 7 bases between the two ends. The germline gives CDR1 LNHNV, CDR2 YYDKDF (reference sequence). This CDR3 region has 15 residues. The chain's CDR3 is CATSRADISNQPQHF. The CDR3 region has the DNA TGTGCCACCAGCAGAGCGGACATTAGCAATCAGCCCCAGCATTTT.

The chain recombines TRBV4-3 with TRBJ2-5, with a tentative D call TRBD2 (5 bases). CDR1 LGHNA and CDR2 YSLEER come from the germline V gene. This CDR3 region has 15 residues. The ends were cut back, 1 base at V and 5 bases at J, with 14 bases in the middle. The CDR3 loop reads CASSQVGNLGETQYF. DNA of the CDR3: TGCGCCAGCAGCCAAGTCGGGAACCTCGGGGAGACCCAGTACTTC.

This chain uses TRBV5-4 with TRBJ1-2; D is uncertain. This CDR3 region has 17 residues. Germline V gene sequence: CDR1 SGHNT, CDR2 YYREEE (reference sequence). The V and J ends lost 3 bases and 2 bases respectively, with 20 bases between them. Here the CDR3 reads CASSSALGSSENYGYTF. The DNA of the CDR3 is TGTGCCAGCAGCTCAGCATTGGGCAGCTCTGAGAACTATGGCTACACCTTC.

There are a few counts of this clone. V and J are TRBV7-9 and TRBJ1-1; D is unresolved. From germline, CDR1 is SEHNR and CDR2 FQNEAQ (reference sequence). CDR3 length: 12 amino acids. With 7 bases removed from V and 7 bases from J, the gap between germline ends came to 13 bases. The CDR3 spells CASNKDGVEAFF. The CDR3 nucleotides read TGTGCCAGCAACAAAGATGGGGTTGAAGCTTTCTTT. Drawing the rest from reference TRBV7-9 and TRBJ1-1, the complete variable domain is DTGVSQNPRHKITKRGQNVTFRCDPISEHNRLYWYRQTLGQGPEFLTYFQNEAQLEKSRLLSDRFSAERPKGSFSTLEIQRTEQGDSAMYLCASNKDGVEAFFGQGTRLTVV.

The V and J genes are TRBV6-5 and TRBJ2-7; possible D gene TRBD2, 6 bases. V dropped 0 bases and J dropped 2 bases, with 11 bases sitting between them. The CDR3 is 15 residues long. Germline lookup yields CDR1 MNHEY and CDR2 SVGAGI. This CDR3 is CASSYSRDSTYEQYF. The CDR3 DNA reads as TGTGCCAGCAGTTACTCGAGGGACTCCACCTACGAGCAGTACTTC.

This rearrangement joins TRBV7-8 to TRBJ2-7, with TRBD1 as a possible D gene (6 bases). V dropped 4 bases and J dropped 3 bases, with 16 bases sitting between them. Germline V lookup: CDR1 SGHVS, CDR2 FQNEAQ. The CDR3 loop spans 15 amino acids. The CDR3 loop reads CASSSPPGHLYEQYF. CDR3 DNA sequence: TGTGCCAGCAGCTCCCCCCCGGGACACCTCTACGAGCAGTACTTC.

The chain uses TRBV5-5 and TRBJ2-5, with 8 bases identical to TRBD2. Germline trimming cut 0 bases from V and 2 bases from J; bases unmatched to any gene: 6. Germline V CDR1 and CDR2: SGHKS, YYEKEE (reference sequence). This CDR3 has 16 residues. In DNA, the CDR3 is TGTGCCAGCAGCTTGGGGGGTAGCGGGACACAAGAGACCCAGTACTTC. It yields the protein CASSLGGSGTQETQYF.

This CDR3 reads CASRPGQEFTYEQYF. In DNA, the CDR3 is TGTGCCAGCAGGCCCGGACAGGAATTCACCTACGAGCAGTACTTC. The gene calls are TRBV2 and TRBJ2-7; TRBD1 matches at 7 bases. Germline V gene lookup returns CDR1 SNHLY and CDR2 FYNNEI. The V and J ends lost 6 bases and 2 bases, in that order; junction bases with no gene match: 10. This CDR3 region has 15 residues.

This sequence joins TRBV7-2 and TRBJ2-5; TRBD2 agrees at 15 bases. The V gene end was trimmed by 4 bases and the J gene end by 2 bases; junction bases not matched to a gene: 5. The CDR3 loop spans 17 amino acids. Germline V lookup: CDR1 SGHTA, CDR2 FQGNSA. The CDR3: CASSSGTSGGLQETQYF. The CDR3 DNA is TGTGCCAGCAGCTCAGGGACTAGCGGGGGGCTGCAAGAGACCCAGTACTTC.

V and J are TRBV2 and TRBJ2-7; unclear D gene. The length of the CDR3 is 14 residues. V lost 3 bases, J lost 3 bases, and 12 bases lay in between. From germline, CDR1 is SNHLY and CDR2 FYNNEI. As DNA, the CDR3 is TGTGCCAGCAGTGATCCTCAGGCTCGCTACGAGCAGTACTTC. Residues: CASSDPQARYEQYF. The full variable domain, in which reference TRBV2 and TRBJ2-7 provide the parts outside the CDR3, is EPEVTQTPSHQVTQMGQEVILRCVPISNHLYFYWYRQILGQKVEFLVSFYNNEISEKSEIFDDQFSVERPDGSNFTLKIRSTKLEDSAMYFCASSDPQARYEQYFGPGTRLTVT.

The rearrangement joins TRBV13 to TRBJ2-1; D unresolved. Germline V gene sequence: CDR1 PRHDT, CDR2 FYEKMQ (reference sequence). V was clipped by 0 bases and J by 10 bases, with 10 bases between them. CDR3 length equals 13 residues. The CDR3 spells CASSLGFVWEQFF. The CDR3 region has the DNA TGTGCCAGCAGCTTAGGCTTTGTTTGGGAGCAGTTCTTC.

This clone was observed a handful of times. V and J are TRBV9 and TRBJ2-7; D is undetermined. V lost 1 base to trimming and J lost 2 bases, with 19 bases between them. This CDR3 comprises 17 residues. Germline V gives CDR1 SGDLS, CDR2 YYNGEE. This chain's CDR3 is CASSVFSYPLPTYEQYF. The CDR3, as DNA: TGTGCCAGCAGCGTATTCTCTTACCCCCTCCCCACCTACGAGCAGTACTTC.

This chain links TRBV30 with TRBJ1-2; 10 nucleotides line up with TRBD1. The junction had 7 bases not matched to a gene; V was cut back by 4 bases and J by 8 bases. Germline-derived CDR1 and CDR2 are GTSNPN and SVGIG (reference sequence). CDR3 length: 13 residues. As DNA, the CDR3 is TGTGCCTGGAATATGGGACAGGGGTCCGGCTACACCTTC. It translates to CAWNMGQGSGYTF.

The chain has TRBV6-5 and TRBJ1-4; TRBD1 agrees at 7 bases. V was clipped by 0 bases and J by 5 bases; unmatched bases: 3. CDR1 is MNHEY and CDR2 is SVGAGI in the germline V gene. The CDR3 covers 15 residues. This CDR3 reads CASSYSEGANEKLFF. Written as DNA, the CDR3 is TGTGCCAGCAGTTACTCCGAGGGGGCGAATGAAAAACTGTTTTTT.

The chain uses TRBV6-5 and TRBJ2-3; D not certain. V gave up 4 bases and J gave up 14 bases, with 13 bases separating them. The CDR3 sequence is 11 residues long. The germline V gene has CDR1 MNHEY and CDR2 SVGAGI. The CDR3 DNA follows: TGTGCCAGCAGTTTCGGGTTCACTCGGTATTTT. This translates into CASSFGFTRYF.

The rearrangement links TRBV7-3 to TRBJ2-7, with unresolved D. The V and J ends lost 5 bases and 0 bases respectively, with 8 bases between them. This CDR3 spans 13 amino acids. Looked up from germline, CDR1 is SGHTA and CDR2 is FQGTGA. The CDR3 coding sequence is TGTGCCAGCAGCCCAGCTGACTCCTACGAGCAGTACTTC. This codes for CASSPADSYEQYF.

The chain uses TRBV14 and TRBJ2-1, with D maybe TRBD1 (5 bases). The CDR3 is 15 residues long. Germline V lookup: CDR1 SGHDN, CDR2 FVKESK. V dropped 0 bases and J dropped 6 bases, with 12 bases sitting between them. The CDR3 region is CASSQEPGPFNEQFF. The CDR3 nucleotides read TGTGCCAGCAGCCAAGAACCAGGGCCCTTCAATGAGCAGTTCTTC.